This entry lists 27 T cell receptor beta chains sequenced from one sample in a study of blood T cell repertoires in COVID-19. This table comes from immunoSEQ multiplex PCR, and its TCRdb copy is limited to in-frame clones, with some not included. The sample consists of under 150,000 clones, around 83% of them appearing once. The sample was peripheral blood. The receptors were sampled from an older woman with COVID-19, enrolled during active disease.

This clone was seen a few times. The chain is built from TRBV11-3 and TRBJ2-2, with 12 bases matching TRBD1. V trimming: 5 bases; J trimming: 6 bases; junction bases outside the gene matches: 7. This CDR3 is built from 16 residues. Germline CDR1 is SGHNT and CDR2 is YENEEA. CDR3 sequence reads: CASSGRDRGPAGELFF. CDR3 nucleotides: TGTGCCAGCAGCGGGCGGGACAGGGGGCCGGCCGGGGAGCTGTTTTTT.

The V call is TRBV10-3, the J call TRBJ1-1; D gene uncertain. V was shortened by 3 bases and J by 1 base, with 9 bases between the two germline ends. The CDR3 sequence is 14 residues long. CDR1 is ENHRY and CDR2 is SYGVKD in the germline V gene. The CDR3 sequence: CAISEKEGNTEAFF. The CDR3 nucleotides are TGTGCCATCAGTGAAAAGGAGGGGAACACTGAAGCTTTCTTT.

The chain combines TRBV5-4 with TRBJ2-5; maybe TRBD1 (6 bases). The CDR3 runs to 14 residues. V lost 4 bases and J lost 2, with 12 bases in between. Germline CDR1 SGHNT, CDR2 YYREEE (reference sequence). In DNA, the CDR3 is TGTGCCAGCAGCGGACGAGGGGGACAAGAGACCCAGTACTTC. It yields the protein CASSGRGGQETQYF.

The genes are TRBV25-1 and TRBJ2-2; TRBD2 matches 14 bases. Looked up from germline, CDR1 is MGHDK and CDR2 is SYGVNS. The CDR3 extends over 16 amino acids. V shed 2 bases, J shed 7 bases, and the junction held 3 bases outside the gene matches. This CDR3 reads CASSEGLAGGGGELFF. DNA of the CDR3: TGTGCCAGCAGTGAAGGACTAGCGGGGGGCGGCGGGGAGCTGTTTTTT.

The chain recombines TRBV28 with TRBJ1-6; D perhaps matches TRBD1 (5 bases). Between the trimmed V and J ends, which lost 6 bases and 7 bases, there was a span of 16 bases. Germline V gives CDR1 MDHEN, CDR2 SYDVKM. CDR3 size: 15 residues. Written as DNA, the CDR3 is TGTGCCAGCAGCCAGTACCCGGGGGGAAATTCACCCCTCCACTTT. Protein sequence: CASSQYPGGNSPLHF. Complete variable domain (other parts from reference TRBV28 and TRBJ1-6): DVKVTQSSRYLVKRTGEKVFLECVQDMDHENMFWYRQDPGLGLRLIYFSYDVKMKEKGDIPEGYSVSREKKERFSLILESASTNQTSMYLCASSQYPGGNSPLHFGNGTRLTVT.

The chain couples TRBV11-2 to TRBJ2-1, with 12 bases that match TRBD2. The CDR3 totals 16 residues. Trimming removed 2 bases from V and 4 bases from J; junction bases left unmatched: 3. The V gene's germline CDR1 is SGHAT and CDR2 FQNNGV. The CDR3 loop is CASSLRLAGEYNEQFF. The CDR3 nucleotides read TGTGCCAGCAGCTTAAGACTAGCGGGAGAGTACAATGAGCAGTTCTTC.

A few counts support this clone. The rearrangement joins TRBV6-6 to TRBJ2-5; D remains ambiguous. The CDR3 totals 13 residues. The V and J ends lost 2 bases and 4 bases respectively, with 8 bases between them. Germline V gene data show CDR1 as MNHNY and CDR2 as SVGAGI (reference sequence). CDR3 coding DNA: TGTGCCAGCAGTTACGCCAGACTAGAGACCCAGTACTTC. This codes for CASSYARLETQYF.

This chain connects TRBV25-1 to TRBJ1-2; no clear D gene. CDR3 length: 15 residues. Germline loops: CDR1 MGHDK, CDR2 SYGVNS. V was pared by 1 base and J by 4 bases, with 13 bases between. CDR3 loop: CASSESTVEGYGYTF. Written as DNA, the CDR3 is TGTGCCAGCAGTGAATCAACTGTCGAGGGCTATGGCTACACCTTC.

V gene TRBV13 combines with J gene TRBJ1-4, with TRBD1 matching over 7 bases. CDR3 length: 17 residues. Losses at the gene ends were 4 bases for V and 3 bases for J; bases not matched to a gene: 11. From germline, CDR1 is PRHDT and CDR2 FYEKMQ (reference sequence). The CDR3 spells CASSYRTGNGANEKLFF. The CDR3 DNA is TGTGCCAGCAGCTATCGGACAGGAAATGGGGCTAATGAAAAACTGTTTTTT.

The CDR3 sequence: CASTWTSGVDTQYF. The CDR3 DNA reads TGCGCCAGCACCTGGACTAGCGGGGTGGATACGCAGTATTTT. The gene calls are TRBV5-1 and TRBJ2-3; 12 bases agree with TRBD2. Trimming cost V 6 bases and J 6 bases; bases outside gene matches: 5. This CDR3 region has 14 residues. Per germline, CDR1 SGHRS and CDR2 YFSETQ. The whole variable domain, filled in from reference TRBV5-1 and TRBJ2-3, reads KAGVTQTPRYLIKTRGQQVTLSCSPISGHRSVSWYQQTPGQGLQFLFEYFSETQRNKGNFPGRFSGRQFSNSRSEMNVSTLELGDSALYLCASTWTSGVDTQYFGPGTRLTVL.

The chain couples TRBV5-1 to TRBJ1-3, with D possibly being TRBD1 (6 bases). This CDR3 is 14 amino acids long. In germline, CDR1 is SGHRS, CDR2 YFSETQ. V was cut by 3 bases and J by 0 bases, with 7 bases left in between. CDR3 protein: CASSSTGSGNTIYF. For the CDR3, the DNA is TGCGCCAGCAGCTCGACAGGCTCTGGAAACACCATATATTTT. Full variable domain (rest looked up from reference TRBV5-1 and TRBJ1-3): KAGVTQTPRYLIKTRGQQVTLSCSPISGHRSVSWYQQTPGQGLQFLFEYFSETQRNKGNFPGRFSGRQFSNSRSEMNVSTLELGDSALYLCASSSTGSGNTIYFGEGSWLTVV.

The chain uses TRBV6-6 and TRBJ2-1; possibly TRBD2 for D (6 bases). Trimming shortened V by 2 bases and J by 6 bases, and 17 bases separated the two germline ends. The CDR3 is 16 residues long. Germline assignment: CDR1 MNHNY and CDR2 SVGAGI (reference sequence). CDR3 region: CASSYPRGGDGNEQFF. The CDR3 DNA is TGTGCCAGCAGTTACCCCCGGGGCGGGGACGGCAATGAGCAGTTCTTC.

This chain links TRBV7-2 with TRBJ2-3; 9 bases fit TRBD1. J gave up 3 bases and V 4 bases, and 8 bases lay outside the gene matches. The CDR3 spans 16 residues. Germline CDR1 SGHTA, CDR2 FQGNSA. As DNA, the CDR3 is TGTGCCAGCAGCTCGGACAGGGGACGGGTTACAGATACGCAGTATTTT. This gives the protein CASSSDRGRVTDTQYF.

The V gene is TRBV5-4, the J gene TRBJ1-6; maybe TRBD1 (6 bases). Trimming took 2 bases from V and 9 from J, leaving 15 bases between them. The CDR3 covers 15 residues. Germline V lookup: CDR1 SGHNT, CDR2 YYREEE (reference sequence). This CDR3 is CASSFAGQFVSPLHF. CDR3 DNA sequence: TGTGCCAGCAGCTTCGCCGGACAGTTTGTTTCACCCCTCCACTTT. Combining the CDR3 with reference TRBV5-4 and TRBJ1-6 gives the whole variable domain ETGVTQSPTHLIKTRGQQVTLRCSSQSGHNTVSWYQQALGQGPQFIFQYYREEENGRGNFPPRFSGLQFPNYSSELNVNALELDDSALYLCASSFAGQFVSPLHFGNGTRLTVT.

V usage is TRBV12-5 and J usage is TRBJ1-1; 7 bases line up with TRBD1. The trim removed 1 base at V and 5 bases at J, leaving 7 bases unmatched. The CDR3 covers 15 residues. In germline, CDR1 is LGHNT, CDR2 FRNRAP. The CDR3 bases are TGTGCTAGTGGTTTGGGGTGGGACAGCGGGACTGAAGCTTTCTTT. Its protein product is CASGLGWDSGTEAFF.

This rearrangement joins TRBV6-2 or TRBV6-3 to TRBJ2-1, with 7 nucleotides matching TRBD2. Germline V CDR1 and CDR2: MNHEY, SVGEGT. CDR3 length: 16 residues. Unmatched junction bases numbered 5, after V lost 0 bases and J lost 3 bases. CDR3 sequence (DNA): TGTGCCAGCAGTTACTCGGCGGGGGACTTCTACAATGAGCAGTTCTTC. Translated, it gives CASSYSAGDFYNEQFF.

The chain carries TRBV9 and TRBJ1-6; no clear D gene. The CDR3 sequence is 12 residues long. V was trimmed by 1 base and J by 7 bases, leaving 3 bases between them. Germline loops: CDR1 SGDLS, CDR2 YYNGEE. In nucleotides, the CDR3 is TGTGCCAGCAGCGTACAAAATTCACCCCTCCACTTT. This sequence encodes CASSVQNSPLHF. Drawing the rest from reference TRBV9 and TRBJ1-6, the complete variable domain is DSGVTQTPKHLITATGQRVTLRCSPRSGDLSVYWYQQSLDQGLQFLIQYYNGEERAKGNILERFSAQQFPDLHSELNLSSLELGDSALYFCASSVQNSPLHFGNGTRLTVT.

The V call is TRBV5-1, the J call TRBJ2-3; 7 bases are shared with TRBD1. The J segment lost 5 bases and the V segment lost 1 base, leaving 7 bases of the junction unmatched. The CDR3 extends over 15 amino acids. Germline lookup yields CDR1 SGHRS and CDR2 YFSETQ. The CDR3 DNA is TGCGCCAGCAGCTTGAACGGACAGGTAGGAGATACGCAGTATTTT. Translated, it gives CASSLNGQVGDTQYF.

This sequence joins TRBV15 and TRBJ1-1, with D unresolved. V lost 1 base to trimming and J lost 3 bases, with 12 bases between them. This CDR3 has 15 amino acids. Germline V lookup: CDR1 LNHNV, CDR2 YYDKDF (reference sequence). CDR3 sequence (DNA): TGTGCCACCAGCAGAGTAACACCTGAGGACACTGAAGCTTTCTTT. This encodes CATSRVTPEDTEAFF.

The chain recombines TRBV19 with TRBJ1-3, with D maybe TRBD1 (6 bases). Per the germline V gene, CDR1 is LNHDA and CDR2 is SQIVND (reference sequence). Between the trimmed V and J ends, which lost 6 bases and 4 bases, there was a span of 19 bases. The CDR3 covers 16 residues. The CDR3 reads CASRKGNRVSGNTIYF. In DNA form, the CDR3 reads TGTGCCAGTAGAAAAGGAAACAGGGTCTCCGGAAACACCATATATTTT.

The rearrangement links TRBV6-5 to TRBJ1-2; weak D call: TRBD1 (6 bases). The CDR3 extends over 14 amino acids. V was pared by 5 bases and J by 5 bases, with 15 bases between. The germline V gene encodes CDR1 MNHEY and CDR2 SVGAGI. CDR3 sequence reads: CASSPGQSMYGYTF. In DNA form, the CDR3 reads TGTGCCAGCAGTCCAGGACAGTCTATGTATGGCTACACCTTC.

CDR3 nucleotide sequence: TGTGCCAGCAGATACTCCCACAGTCGAAGCTTGAACACTGAAGCTTTCTTT. Its translation is CASRYSHSRSLNTEAFF. This sequence joins TRBV28 and TRBJ1-1; D is unclear. The germline V gene encodes CDR1 MDHEN and CDR2 SYDVKM. There are 17 residues in the CDR3. V was pared by 6 bases and J by 0 bases, with 20 bases between. Filled out from reference TRBV28 and TRBJ1-1, the complete variable domain reads DVKVTQSSRYLVKRTGEKVFLECVQDMDHENMFWYRQDPGLGLRLIYFSYDVKMKEKGDIPEGYSVSREKKERFSLILESASTNQTSMYLCASRYSHSRSLNTEAFFGQGTRLTVV.

This clone was observed a single time. The gene calls are TRBV7-2 and TRBJ2-3; 8 positions agree with TRBD2. The CDR3 extends over 15 amino acids. J was trimmed by 4 bases and V by 4 bases; bases with no gene match: 7. CDR1 is SGHTA, CDR2 FQGNSA, per germline. This CDR3 reads CASSSPGGASDTQYF. CDR3 in DNA: TGTGCCAGCAGCTCCCCCGGGGGGGCCTCAGATACGCAGTATTTT.

The chain employs TRBV7-3 and TRBJ2-3; 12 bases line up with TRBD2. The CDR3 runs 17 residues. Germline values: CDR1 SGHTA, CDR2 FQGTGA. V trimming: 5 bases; J trimming: 3 bases; junction bases outside the gene matches: 9. CDR3 in amino acids: CASSPRTSGAWTDTQYF. CDR3 nucleotides: TGTGCCAGCAGCCCTCGGACTAGCGGGGCCTGGACAGATACGCAGTATTTT.

The V and J genes are TRBV9 and TRBJ2-3; 9 nucleotides agree with TRBD2. The V gene end was trimmed by 7 bases and the J gene end by 0 bases; junction bases not matched to a gene: 3. The germline V gene encodes CDR1 SGDLS and CDR2 YYNGEE. The CDR3 runs to 14 residues. In nucleotides, the CDR3 is TGTGCCAGCGCGGGAGGGACTAGCACAGATACGCAGTATTTT. Amino acids: CASAGGTSTDTQYF.

The chain recombines TRBV20-1 with TRBJ2-2, with D perhaps TRBD2 (5 bases). The CDR3 runs 16 residues. V lost 3 bases to trimming and J lost 4 bases, with 18 bases between them. Per the germline V gene, CDR1 is DFQATT and CDR2 is SNEGSKA (reference sequence). CDR3 coding DNA: TGCAGTGCTAGTCCCGTGGGCGTGGGGAGCACCGGGGAGCTGTTTTTT. Protein product: CSASPVGVGSTGELFF.

This clone showed up just a few times. J is TRBJ2-1 and V is TRBV5-8; 7 bases align to TRBD2. CDR1 SGHTS and CDR2 YDEGEE come from the germline V gene. The CDR3 totals 16 residues. J gave up 0 bases and V 1 base, and 4 bases lay outside the gene matches. As DNA, the CDR3 is TGTGCCAGCAGCTTGCCGGGACTACTCTCCTACAATGAGCAGTTCTTC. The encoded protein is CASSLPGLLSYNEQFF.